The rows below give T cell receptor beta chains drawn from one sample of a study of blood T cell repertoires in COVID-19. Measured with immunoSEQ multiplex PCR; TCRdb has only the in-frame clones, and not every one. Of 250,000 to 300,000 clones listed, approximately 86% are singletons. Input material: peripheral blood. All receptors come from a woman in her seventies with COVID-19, enrolled during active disease. The CDR3 runs from the conserved cysteine through the conserved F or W. D genes are given only for firm matches.

j_call v_call d_call cdr3_aa
TRBJ1-6 TRBV5-8 TRBD1 CASSLAQGAMMSPLHF
TRBJ2-7 TRBV6-1 . CASSETREQYF
TRBJ1-1 TRBV29-1 . CSVLRQGRDTEAFF
TRBJ1-2 TRBV6-1 . CASSEGPQRSGYTF
TRBJ1-2 TRBV19 . CASTLLLEDNGYTF
TRBJ1-1 TRBV19 . CASSIESQGWMNTEAFF
TRBJ1-2 TRBV5-1 . CASSLATGDGYTF
TRBJ1-1 TRBV10-3 . CAISESVNTEAFF
TRBJ2-3 TRBV5-1 . CASSIGQNTDTQYF
TRBJ1-5 TRBV11-2 . CASSPWTDNQPQHF
TRBJ2-1 TRBV9 TRBD1 CASSDNRGINEQFF
TRBJ2-4 TRBV5-5 . CASSFQDRGLAKNIQYF
TRBJ1-3 TRBV13 . CASRILSNTIYF
TRBJ2-7 TRBV11-2 . CASSLVQGLISYEQYF
TRBJ1-6 TRBV2 . CASSRTLPTPLHF
TRBJ1-2 TRBV12-3/TRBV12-4 . CASSLPRLDGYTF
TRBJ1-1 TRBV29-1 TRBD1 CSVEQTGVSTEAFF
TRBJ1-4 TRBV28 . CASTHLTGGTEKLFF
TRBJ2-7 TRBV5-1 TRBD1 CASSPDRGYEQYF
TRBJ1-4 TRBV30 . CAWSWGGAIGEKLFF
TRBJ1-2 TRBV28 . CASSLVSKNYGYTF
TRBJ2-7 TRBV5-1 TRBD1 CASSLGPPGQDRYEQYF
TRBJ1-1 TRBV30 TRBD1 CAWSGTGGHRTEAFF
TRBJ2-7 TRBV19 TRBD1 CASSNWGQNPLF
TRBJ2-3 TRBV5-6 . CASSLATSTDTQYF
TRBJ2-3 TRBV3-1/TRBV3-2 . CASSSQGRNTDTQYF
TRBJ1-4 TRBV7-6 . CASSQGMEEKLFF
TRBJ2-5 TRBV5-1 . CASSLEGETQYF
TRBJ2-1 TRBV2 TRBD2 CASSEGSTGLGLGRFF
TRBJ2-7 TRBV4-2 TRBD2 CASSQGLLAGGYEQYF
TRBJ1-1 TRBV29-1 . CSVEEPGRYEAFF
TRBJ2-2 TRBV7-2 TRBD1 CASSGRDRQNTGELFF
TRBJ2-2 TRBV19 . CASRNLGSLAGELFF
TRBJ1-2 TRBV20-1 . CSASLQRGYGYTF
TRBJ1-2 TRBV3-1/TRBV3-2 . CASSQAEGRVKLGGYTF
TRBJ2-5 TRBV30 TRBD2 CAWNHLSGGSYF
TRBJ2-1 TRBV6-5 TRBD1 CASRSTGGYNEQFF
TRBJ2-3 TRBV3-1/TRBV3-2 TRBD2 CASSQTSVPDTQYF
TRBJ2-7 TRBV5-6 . CASSFAGIAAYEQYF
TRBJ1-5 TRBV7-7 . CASSLRGSRNQPQHF
TRBJ2-7 TRBV6-5 TRBD2 CASRAGLAAYEQYF
TRBJ2-3 TRBV4-3 TRBD2 CASSQTSGGRTSTDTQYF
TRBJ2-5 TRBV10-3 TRBD2 CAISEWGTSSMNF